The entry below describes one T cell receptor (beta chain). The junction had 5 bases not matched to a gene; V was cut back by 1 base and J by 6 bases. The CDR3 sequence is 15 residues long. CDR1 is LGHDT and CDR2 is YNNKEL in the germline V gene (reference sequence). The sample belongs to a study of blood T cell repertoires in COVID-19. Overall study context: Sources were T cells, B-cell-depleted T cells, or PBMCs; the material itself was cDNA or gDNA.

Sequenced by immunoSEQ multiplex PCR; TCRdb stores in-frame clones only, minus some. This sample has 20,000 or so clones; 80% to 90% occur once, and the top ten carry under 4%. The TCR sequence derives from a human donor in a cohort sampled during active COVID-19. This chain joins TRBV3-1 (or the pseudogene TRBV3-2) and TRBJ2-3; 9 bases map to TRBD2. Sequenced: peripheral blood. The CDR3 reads CASSQASGVRDTQYF. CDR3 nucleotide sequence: TGTGCCAGCAGCCAAGCTAGCGGGGTCCGGGATACGCAGTATTTT.